This TCR beta chain was recovered during a study of beta chain features in type 1 diabetes. This clone was observed a few times. Its antigen is unidentified. The junction differs from germline at one of its ends, possibly a read error. Study-level results: Moderate yet significant TCRB CDR3 shortening was seen in Type 1 diabetes patients in all four CD4+ subsets.

Germline V gene lookup returns CDR1 SSHAT and CDR2 FNYEAQ (reference sequence). This CDR3 region has 15 residues. Since all of the isolated RNA was reverse transcribed, expressed TCRB transcripts were what got sequenced. Assay used: immunoSEQ multiplex PCR; TCRdb lists only in-frame clones, some missing. The table lists about 150,000 clones, around a tenth of them singletons. The V call is TRBV7-7, the J call TRBJ2-1, with D perhaps matching TRBD2 (5 bases). The sequenced sample was central memory CD4+ T cells from blood. The TCR sequence derives from a man aged 25-40 years with type 1 diabetes. In DNA, the CDR3 is TGTGCTAGCAGCTTAGATAAAGGAGGCCACAATGAGCAGTTCTTC. It is translated as CASSLDKGGHNEQFF.